The next 3 T cell receptor beta chains were all read from a single sample in a study of blood T cell repertoires in COVID-19. Measured with immunoSEQ multiplex PCR; TCRdb has only the in-frame clones, and not every one. The sample gives 270,000 or so clones, over 75% of which show up once; 8% to 9.5% is in the top ten. The sample comprised peripheral blood. The receptors derive from a human donor in a cohort sampled during active COVID-19.

J is TRBJ2-2 and V is TRBV11-2; D not resolved. V lost 5 bases and J 2 bases, leaving 12 bases between the germline ends. From germline, CDR1 is SGHAT and CDR2 FQNNGV. The CDR3 is 15 amino acids. The CDR3 loop is CASSPLRVNTGELFF. Written as DNA, the CDR3 is TGTGCCAGCAGCCCTTTACGGGTAAACACCGGGGAGCTGTTTTTT.

With respect to this clone: The junction and the germline gene differ at one end; a read error may be behind it. The gene calls are TRBV11-3 and TRBJ2-1; 10 bases are a match to TRBD2. The CDR3 extends over 17 amino acids. Germline V lookup: CDR1 SGHNT, CDR2 YENEEA. The CDR3 here is CASSVDGSGRFNNEQFF. The CDR3 nucleotides read TGTGCCAGCAGCGTAGACGGTAGCGGGAGGTTCAACAATGAGCAGTTCTTC. Full variable domain (remainder filled in from reference TRBV11-3 and TRBJ2-1): EAGVVQSPRYKIIEKKQPVAFWCNPISGHNTLYWYLQNLGQGPELLIRYENEEAVDDSQLPKDRFSAERLKGVDSTLKIQPAELGDSAVYLCASSVDGSGRFNNEQFFGPGTRLTVL.

The chain couples TRBV5-1 to TRBJ2-3, with D unclear. The CDR3 runs 13 residues. Trimming left V 1 base short and J 4 bases short, with 7 bases between. From germline, CDR1 is SGHRS and CDR2 YFSETQ. CDR3 DNA sequence: TGCGCCAGCAGCTTGATGAAGCCAGATACGCAGTATTTT. This gives the protein CASSLMKPDTQYF.